What follows are 7 T cell receptor beta chains derived from one specimen sequenced in a study of Ad26.COV2.S vaccination and SARS-CoV-2 variants (dated by TCRdb to the early 2020s). Library preparation was by the immunoSEQ multiplex PCR assay. Sourced from immuneACCESS, this table was stored by TCRdb with only in-frame sequences that have V and J called. A share of the clones is absent; for the studies checked, an unresolved V gene accounts for under half, and the remainder has no known explanation. In this sample the table shows hundreds of thousands of clones, around 90% of which occur a single time. Together, the top ten hold approximately 1.5% of the sample. The treatment or condition label of this sample denotes: some 20 received Ad26.COV2.S at low or high dose, single or two shots; 5 received placebo; per-sample allocation not given. For vaccine and placebo recipients, the sequenced repertoires came from samples collected on day 63 after the first injection.

Sequenced material: peripheral blood, taken in a trial of Ad26.COV2.S vaccine versus placebo. The receptors were gathered from a person between 18 and 65 years old who received the Ad26.COV2.S COVID-19 vaccine or a placebo.

The V gene is TRBV19, the J gene TRBJ2-1, with a possible D match to TRBD2 (6 bases). This CDR3 spans 13 amino acids. The V gene lost 0 bases and the J gene lost 14 bases, with 14 bases spanning the gap. Germline values: CDR1 LNHDA, CDR2 SQIVND (reference sequence). The CDR3 sequence is CASSIDRSGDKFF. Written as DNA, the CDR3 is TGTGCCAGTAGTATAGATAGATCGGGAGACAAGTTCTTC.

V and J are TRBV29-1 and TRBJ2-2; D assignment may be TRBD1 or TRBD2 (6 bases each). The CDR3 spans 11 residues. V was shortened by 7 bases and J by 8 bases, with 11 bases between the two germline ends. The V gene's germline CDR1 is SQVTM and CDR2 ANQGSEA. The CDR3 region has the DNA TGCAGCGCCGGGGGCTTGGGGGAGCTGTTTTTT. Protein product: CSAGGLGELFF.

This rearrangement joins TRBV24-1 to TRBJ1-5, with D possibly matching TRBD1 (6 bases). The germline CDR1 and CDR2 sequences are KGHDR and SFDVKD. V was trimmed by 2 bases and J by 5 bases, leaving 9 bases between them. This CDR3 spans 14 amino acids. The CDR3 sequence is CATSDSSGDQPQHF. Here the CDR3 DNA reads TGTGCCACCAGTGATTCTTCAGGGGATCAGCCCCAGCATTTT.

This clone was recorded many times. The chain is built from TRBV6-5 and TRBJ2-7; D may be TRBD1 or TRBD2 (6 bases each). V was trimmed by 11 bases and J by 6 bases, leaving 20 bases between them. CDR1 and CDR2 (germline): MNHEY, SVGAGI. This CDR3 spans 13 amino acids. The CDR3: CAAWAGEAREQYF. The CDR3 DNA reads TGTGCCGCCTGGGCAGGGGAGGCGCGCGAGCAGTACTTC.

The V and J genes are TRBV19 and TRBJ1-3; no clear D gene. The CDR3 contains 14 residues. Germline lookup yields CDR1 LNHDA and CDR2 SQIVND (reference sequence). V shed 1 base and J shed 4 bases, with 8 bases lying between them. The CDR3 sequence: CASSIARRGNTIYF. The CDR3, as DNA: TGTGCCAGTAGTATAGCGCGGCGGGGAAACACCATATATTTT.

The CDR3 region is CAISEPDSGREYEQFF. The CDR3 nucleotides are TGTGCCATCAGTGAGCCGGATAGCGGGAGGGAGTATGAGCAGTTCTTC. The J gene is TRBJ2-1, the V gene TRBV10-3, with TRBD2 matching 11 bases. The CDR3 sequence is 16 residues long. Germline CDR1 ENHRY, CDR2 SYGVKD. After removal of 2 bases from V and 8 bases from J, the junction contained 8 bases not matched to a gene.

This chain joins TRBV5-4 and TRBJ2-2, with 9 bases lining up with TRBD1. With V trimmed by 0 bases and J by 5 bases, 5 bases remained unmatched. CDR1 and CDR2 from the germline V gene are SGHNT and YYREEE (reference sequence). CDR3 length: 16 amino acids. CDR3 sequence (DNA): TGTGCCAGCAGCTTGGCACAGGGGGCAAGTACCGGGGAGCTGTTTTTT. As protein: CASSLAQGASTGELFF.